These 10 T cell receptor beta chains were all obtained from the same sample, sequenced in a study of response to subunit inactivated influenza vaccine. TCRdb called the RT-PCR reads again in MiXCR, with one record for every CDR3 protein. Counted here are about 540,000 distinct CDR3 sequences, approximately 24% occurring once; the ten biggest clones make up around 2.8%. These same records also appear under a second study, on T cells expressing NK-cell markers. That publication notes: 5'RACE template switching built TCR beta cDNA with unique molecular identifiers.

The sequences come from CD4+ T cells sorted from PBMCs, collected less than 13 days after vaccination. The receptor set was obtained from a man aged 45 to 65 who received an inactivated influenza vaccine.

This clonotype occurred many times. This rearrangement joins TRBV9 to TRBJ2-1; perhaps TRBD2 as D (5 bases). V lost 4 bases and J 3 bases, leaving 17 bases between the germline ends. The CDR3 extends over 16 amino acids. Germline CDR1 and CDR2: SGDLS and YYNGEE. The CDR3 nucleotides are TGTGCCAGCAGCCCTGCTGCACTTAGCGTCTACAATGAGCAGTTCTTC. Amino acids: CASSPAALSVYNEQFF.

V and J are TRBV20-1 and TRBJ2-3; TRBD1 might be the D (6 bases). The CDR3 runs 17 residues. Germline V lookup: CDR1 DFQATT, CDR2 SNEGSKA (reference sequence). V lost 3 bases and J lost 6, with 25 bases in between. CDR3 sequence reads: CSASLGAGPQWGDTQYF. The CDR3 nucleotides are TGCAGTGCTAGTCTGGGGGCTGGACCCCAATGGGGGGATACGCAGTATTTT.

The sample holds a few counts of this clonotype. This chain uses TRBV12-3 or TRBV12-4 with TRBJ2-7; D is possibly TRBD1 (6 bases). There are 13 residues in the CDR3. The V end was cut by 5 bases, the J end by 2 bases, with 10 bases between. The DNA for the CDR3 is TGTGCCAGCAGTCCGGGACATACCTACGAGCAGTACTTC. Translated: CASSPGHTYEQYF.

This clonotype has ten or more counts. An end of the junction does not agree with germline; a read error may underlie this. J is TRBJ2-7 and V is TRBV12-3 or TRBV12-4; TRBD2 matches 7 bases. CDR3 length: 13 amino acids. CDR3 protein: CASSLRGSYEQYF. The DNA for the CDR3 is TGCGCCAGCAGCTTGCGCGGGAGTTACGAGCAGTACTTC.

This clonotype was seen a handful of times. This rearrangement joins TRBV20-1 to TRBJ2-7; D is possibly TRBD2 (6 bases). V was trimmed by 3 bases and J by 3 bases, leaving 6 bases between them. Germline lookup yields CDR1 DFQATT and CDR2 SNEGSKA (reference sequence). The CDR3 contains 11 residues. The CDR3 DNA sequence: TGCAGTGCTAGCGGGGGCTACGAGCAGTACTTC. As protein: CSASGGYEQYF.

The chain links TRBV5-1 to TRBJ2-3, with 11 bases matching TRBD2. Per germline, CDR1 SGHRS and CDR2 YFSETQ. CDR3 length: 17 amino acids. V dropped 4 bases and J dropped 4; count of bases not matched to a gene: 11. This chain's CDR3 is CASSRAGTSGSADTQYF. In nucleotides, the CDR3 is TGCGCCAGCAGCCGGGCCGGGACTAGCGGCAGCGCAGATACGCAGTATTTT.

J is TRBJ2-7 and V is TRBV7-6; no clear D gene. From germline, CDR1 is SGHVS and CDR2 FNYEAQ. The CDR3 is 14 amino acids. V shed 1 base and J shed 5 bases, with 12 bases lying between them. The CDR3 bases are TGTGCCAGCAGCTTAGGGCATGCGAGCAACGAGCAGTACTTC. Translation gives CASSLGHASNEQYF.

This clonotype was counted at least ten times. V and J are TRBV12-3 or TRBV12-4 and TRBJ2-7, with 11 nucleotides matching TRBD2. V trimming: 6 bases; J trimming: 3 bases; junction bases outside the gene matches: 7. The CDR3 has 15 residues. The CDR3 spells CASSPTSGRIYEQYF. CDR3 nucleotides: TGTGCCAGCAGCCCTACTAGCGGGAGAATCTACGAGCAGTACTTC.

The rearrangement uses TRBV5-1 and TRBJ2-1, with D hard to call. The V end was cut by 0 bases, the J end by 5 bases, with 12 bases between. The CDR3 sequence is 15 residues long. Germline-derived CDR1 and CDR2 are SGHRS and YFSETQ. This CDR3 reads CASSLANLDHNEQFF. The DNA of the CDR3 is TGCGCCAGCAGCTTGGCCAATCTAGACCACAATGAGCAGTTCTTC.

The V call is TRBV5-1, the J call TRBJ2-2; 7 bases agree with TRBD1. Germline V gene sequence: CDR1 SGHRS, CDR2 YFSETQ. The CDR3 is made up of 14 amino acids. The V segment lost 6 bases and the J segment 0 bases; nucleotides outside the gene matches: 2. The CDR3: CASKQGTNTGELFF. CDR3 sequence (DNA): TGCGCCAGCAAACAGGGGACGAACACCGGGGAGCTGTTTTTT. Based on the CDR3 plus reference TRBV5-1 and TRBJ2-2, the full variable domain is KAGVTQTPRYLIKTRGQQVTLSCSPISGHRSVSWYQQTPGQGLQFLFEYFSETQRNKGNFPGRFSGRQFSNSRSEMNVSTLELGDSALYLCASKQGTNTGELFFGEGSRLTVL.